These 11 T cell receptor beta chains share one sample of origin, sequenced in a study of cytomegalovirus exposure and HLA in healthy donors (dated by TCRdb to 2016 to 2017). The protocol used for the library was the immunoSEQ multiplex PCR assay. Entries here come from immuneACCESS through TCRdb and include only in-frame sequences with V and J called. Some clones fail to appear in such tables; in the studies checked, an unresolved V gene covers under half of the shortfall, and the cause of the remainder is unknown. Within this sample are around 300,000 clones, with approximately 86% of them counted one time only. Of the sample, about 1% is held by the ten largest clones. Sequencing used PBMCs. Receptor source: a woman between 18 and 29 years old in good health and CMV-seronegative.

The J gene is TRBJ1-6, the V gene TRBV6-5, with D hard to call. V was cut by 3 bases and J by 2 bases, with 11 bases left in between. The CDR3 has 16 residues. CDR1 is MNHEY, CDR2 SVGAGI, per germline. The CDR3 is CASSYKGRTYNSPLHF. DNA for the CDR3: TGTGCCAGCAGTTATAAAGGGAGAACCTATAATTCACCCCTCCACTTT.

The chain has TRBV19 and TRBJ1-1; 7 bases match TRBD1. The germline gives CDR1 LNHDA, CDR2 SQIVND (reference sequence). With 7 bases clipped from V and 0 bases from J, the junction kept 8 bases outside the gene matches. The CDR3 runs to 15 residues. The CDR3 region is CASTRQGTLNTEAFF. The CDR3 nucleotides read TGTGCCAGTACCAGACAGGGTACGTTGAACACTGAAGCTTTCTTT.

The V call is TRBV4-3, the J call TRBJ2-7; TRBD2 is a possible D gene (6 bases). Germline V gene lookup returns CDR1 LGHNA and CDR2 YSLEER. There are 15 residues in the CDR3. V was cut by 0 bases and J by 4 bases, with 13 bases left in between. DNA for the CDR3: TGCGCCAGCAGCCAAGATCGGGGCGGGGTTTACGAGCAGTACTTC. It yields the protein CASSQDRGGVYEQYF.

This chain links TRBV28 with TRBJ1-1, with a tentative D call TRBD1 (6 bases). Germline CDR1 and CDR2: MDHEN and SYDVKM. The CDR3 loop spans 15 amino acids. The V gene lost 6 bases and the J gene lost 4 bases, with 18 bases spanning the gap. The DNA for the CDR3 is TGTGCCAGCAGCTACGGCCGGGAGGGGGGCACTGAAGCTTTCTTT. It specifies CASSYGREGGTEAFF.

V and J are TRBV4-1 and TRBJ2-5; TRBD2 agrees at 11 bases. The CDR3 length is 15 residues. V was clipped by 4 bases and J by 1 base; unmatched bases: 2. CDR1 and CDR2 from the germline V gene are MGHRA and YSYEKL. The CDR3, as DNA: TGCGCCAGCAGCCGTAGCGGGGGGGCCCAAGAGACCCAGTACTTC. This sequence encodes CASSRSGGAQETQYF.

The V gene is TRBV5-4, the J gene TRBJ1-1; D is undetermined. Deletions cut 5 bases from V and 0 bases from J, with 17 bases between. The CDR3 covers 16 residues. CDR1 SGHNT and CDR2 YYREEE come from the germline V gene (reference sequence). The CDR3 nucleotides are TGTGCCAGCAGGAGACCCGAGGACGGGATGAACACTGAAGCTTTCTTT. It encodes CASRRPEDGMNTEAFF. Supplemented by reference TRBV5-4 and TRBJ1-1, the full variable domain reads ETGVTQSPTHLIKTRGQQVTLRCSSQSGHNTVSWYQQALGQGPQFIFQYYREEENGRGNFPPRFSGLQFPNYSSELNVNALELDDSALYLCASRRPEDGMNTEAFFGQGTRLTVV.

This clone occurred once. CDR3 in DNA: TGTGCCAGCTCACCCCCGGCAGGGGGCGACGAGCAGTACTTC. This gives the protein CASSPPAGGDEQYF. This sequence joins TRBV18 and TRBJ2-7; 8 bases map to TRBD1. This CDR3 spans 14 amino acids. Germline V lookup: CDR1 KGHSH, CDR2 LQKENI. Trimming removed 3 bases from V and 5 bases from J; junction bases left unmatched: 6.

The rearrangement links TRBV7-6 to TRBJ1-5; 9 bases match TRBD1. The CDR3 spans 14 residues. CDR1 SGHVS and CDR2 FNYEAQ come from the germline V gene. Trimming at V came to 5 bases and at J to 5 bases, leaving 4 bases not matched to a gene. The CDR3 protein is CASSVQGAYQPQHF. The CDR3 DNA follows: TGTGCCAGCAGCGTACAGGGGGCGTATCAGCCCCAGCATTTT.

This chain joins TRBV27 and TRBJ2-7; 7 positions agree with TRBD1. Germline V gives CDR1 MNHEY, CDR2 SMNVEV (reference sequence). The CDR3 runs 14 residues. J gave up 4 bases and V 2 bases, and 5 bases lay outside the gene matches. The DNA of the CDR3 is TGTGCCAGCAGTTTAAGGGACAGATATTACGAGCAGTACTTC. This sequence encodes CASSLRDRYYEQYF.

The chain couples TRBV6-5 to TRBJ2-3, with 13 bases that match TRBD2. Germline V gene sequence: CDR1 MNHEY, CDR2 SVGAGI. CDR3 size: 16 residues. V lost 0 bases, J lost 3 bases, and 0 bases stayed unmatched. In nucleotides, the CDR3 is TGTGCCAGCAGTTACTCGACTAGCGGGAGGACAGATACGCAGTATTTT. It is translated as CASSYSTSGRTDTQYF.

In DNA form, the CDR3 reads TGCGCCAGCAGTCACCTAGCGGGGGGGCCCACAGATACGCAGTATTTT. Its translation is CASSHLAGGPTDTQYF. The V gene is TRBV10-1, the J gene TRBJ2-3; TRBD2 matches 12 bases. Germline CDR1 reads WNHNN; CDR2 reads SYGVQD (reference sequence). V was pared by 5 bases and J by 2 bases, with 5 bases of the junction left unmatched. CDR3 size: 16 residues.